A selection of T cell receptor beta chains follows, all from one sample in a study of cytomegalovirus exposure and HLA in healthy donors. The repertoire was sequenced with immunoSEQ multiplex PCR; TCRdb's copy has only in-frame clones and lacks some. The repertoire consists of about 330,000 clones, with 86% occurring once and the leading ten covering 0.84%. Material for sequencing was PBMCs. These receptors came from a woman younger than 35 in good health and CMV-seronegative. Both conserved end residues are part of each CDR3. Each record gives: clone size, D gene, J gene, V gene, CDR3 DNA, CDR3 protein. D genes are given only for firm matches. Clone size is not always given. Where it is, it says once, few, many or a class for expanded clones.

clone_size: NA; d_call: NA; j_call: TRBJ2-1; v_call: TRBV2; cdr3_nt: TGTGCCACCCTACAGGGTGGAAGGGGGAATGAGCAGTTCTTC; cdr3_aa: CATLQGGRGNEQFF
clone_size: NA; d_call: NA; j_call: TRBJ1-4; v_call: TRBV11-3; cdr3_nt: TGTGCCAGCAGCTTCGGGACAACTAATGAAAAACTGTTTTTT; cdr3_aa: CASSFGTTNEKLFF
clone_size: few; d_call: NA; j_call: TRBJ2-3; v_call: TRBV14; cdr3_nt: TGTGCCAGCAGCCAAGGAGCATCCCAAGGAGCTACGCAGTATTTT; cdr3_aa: CASSQGASQGATQYF
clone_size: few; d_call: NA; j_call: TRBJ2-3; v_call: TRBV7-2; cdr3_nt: TGTGCCAGCAGCTTAGCTAGCGGCACAGATACGCAGTATTTT; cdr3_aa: CASSLASGTDTQYF
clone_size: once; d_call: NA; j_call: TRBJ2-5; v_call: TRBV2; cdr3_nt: TGTGCCAGCACCCTACTAGAGACCCAGTACTTC; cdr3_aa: CASTLLETQYF
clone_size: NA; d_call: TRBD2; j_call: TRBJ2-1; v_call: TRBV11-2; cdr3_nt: TGTGCCAGCAGCGTAGCGGGAGGTACCTACAATGAGCAGTTCTTC; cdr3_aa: CASSVAGGTYNEQFF
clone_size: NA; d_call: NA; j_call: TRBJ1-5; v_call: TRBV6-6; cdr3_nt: TGTGCCAGCAGACAGGGAATCGGTCGGAGCAATCAGCCCCAGCATTTT; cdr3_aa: CASRQGIGRSNQPQHF
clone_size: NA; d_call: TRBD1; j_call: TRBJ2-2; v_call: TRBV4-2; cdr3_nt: TGTGCCAGCAGCCCCACCGGGACAGGGGCGGTCGGGAGCACCGGGGAGCTGTTTTTT; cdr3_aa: CASSPTGTGAVGSTGELFF
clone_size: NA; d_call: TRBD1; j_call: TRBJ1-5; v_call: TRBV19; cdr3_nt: TGTGCCAGTAGTATAACCCCCCGACAGGGAAGGGGTCAGCCCCAGCATTTT; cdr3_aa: CASSITPRQGRGQPQHF
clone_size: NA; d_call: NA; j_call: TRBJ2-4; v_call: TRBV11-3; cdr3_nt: TGTGCCAGCAGCCCCGACAGAAACATTCAGTACTTC; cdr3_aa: CASSPDRNIQYF
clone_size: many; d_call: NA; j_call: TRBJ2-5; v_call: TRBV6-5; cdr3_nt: TGTGCCAGCAGTTTGGCAGGTGGTATAGGTGAAAGGGGCCAGTACTTC; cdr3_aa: CASSLAGGIGERGQYF
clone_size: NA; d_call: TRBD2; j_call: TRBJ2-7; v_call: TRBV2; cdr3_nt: TGTGCCAGCAGTGGAGGGAGCGGGAGACGATCGGGGTTCTACGAGCAGTACTTC; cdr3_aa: CASSGGSGRRSGFYEQYF
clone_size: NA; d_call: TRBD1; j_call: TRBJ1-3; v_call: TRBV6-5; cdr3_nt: TGTGCCAGCAGCGACCGACAGGGCTCTGGAAACACCATATATTTT; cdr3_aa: CASSDRQGSGNTIYF
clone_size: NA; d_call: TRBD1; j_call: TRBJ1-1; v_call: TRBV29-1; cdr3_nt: TGCAGCTCCCGGAAGGGGGCAGGAGAAACTGAAGCTTTCTTT; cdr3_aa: CSSRKGAGETEAFF
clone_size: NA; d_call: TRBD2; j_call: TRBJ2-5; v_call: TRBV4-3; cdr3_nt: TGCGCCAGCAGCCAAGATTGGCCAGCGGGAGGGCCATGGGAGACCCAGTACTTC; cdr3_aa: CASSQDWPAGGPWETQYF
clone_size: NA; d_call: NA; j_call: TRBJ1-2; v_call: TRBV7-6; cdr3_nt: TGTGCCAGCAGCTTAGGGGAGTTTAAGGGCTACACCTTC; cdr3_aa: CASSLGEFKGYTF
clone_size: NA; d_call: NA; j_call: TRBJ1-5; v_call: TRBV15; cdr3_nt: TGTGCCACCAGTCCCTCGACGAGCGGGTCGTTCCAGCCCCAGCATTTT; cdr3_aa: CATSPSTSGSFQPQHF
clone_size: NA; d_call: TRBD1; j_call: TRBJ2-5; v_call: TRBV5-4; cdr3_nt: TGTGCCAGCAGCCTACAGGGGGCGGGCGGGGAGACCCAGTACTTC; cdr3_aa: CASSLQGAGGETQYF
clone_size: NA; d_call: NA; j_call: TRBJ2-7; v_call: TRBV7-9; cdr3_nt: TGTGCCAGCAGCCAACTGGAGGGCTACGAGCAGTACTTC; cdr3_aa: CASSQLEGYEQYF
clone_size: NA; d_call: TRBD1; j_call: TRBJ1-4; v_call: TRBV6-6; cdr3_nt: TGTGCCAGCAGTTACTCGACAGGGGCGGCTAATGAAAAACTGTTTTTT; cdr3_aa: CASSYSTGAANEKLFF
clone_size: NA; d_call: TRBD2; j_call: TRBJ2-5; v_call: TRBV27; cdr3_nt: TGTGCCAGCAGTCCCGGGACTAGTTCCCAAGAGACCCAGTACTTC; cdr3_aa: CASSPGTSSQETQYF
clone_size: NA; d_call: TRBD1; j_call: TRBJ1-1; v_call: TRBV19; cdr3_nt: TGTGCCACCCGTCGGACAGGGTCGTTGGACACTGAAGCTTTCTTT; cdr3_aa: CATRRTGSLDTEAFF